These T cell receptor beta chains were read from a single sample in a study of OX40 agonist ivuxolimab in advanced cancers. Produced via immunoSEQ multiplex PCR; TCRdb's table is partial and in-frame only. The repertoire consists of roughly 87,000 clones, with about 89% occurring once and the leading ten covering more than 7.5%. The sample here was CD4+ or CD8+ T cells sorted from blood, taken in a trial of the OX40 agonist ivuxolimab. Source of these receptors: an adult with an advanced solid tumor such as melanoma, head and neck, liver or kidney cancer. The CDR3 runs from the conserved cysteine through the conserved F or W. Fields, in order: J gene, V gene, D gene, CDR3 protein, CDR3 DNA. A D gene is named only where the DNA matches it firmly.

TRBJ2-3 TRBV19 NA CASSISTDTQYF TGTGCCAGTAGTATAAGCACAGATACGCAGTATTTT
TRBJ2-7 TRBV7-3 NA CASSLIPGREEYF TGTGCCAGCAGCTTAATCCCCGGCAGGGAGGAGTACTTC
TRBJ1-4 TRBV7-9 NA CASSPGSPNEKLFF TGTGCCAGCAGCCCCGGGAGCCCGAATGAAAAACTGTTTTTT
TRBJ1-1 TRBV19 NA CASTHGAIWGF TGTGCCAGTACCCACGGGGCTATATGGGGTTTT
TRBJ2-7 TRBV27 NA CASSPAVFSYEQYF TGTGCCAGCAGTCCCGCGGTCTTCTCCTACGAGCAGTACTTC
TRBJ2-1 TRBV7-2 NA CASSLGAPRGSYNEQFF TGTGCCAGCAGCTTAGGGGCCCCCCGGGGCTCCTACAATGAGCAGTTCTTC
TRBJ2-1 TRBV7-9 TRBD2 CASSLRTSRYNEQFF TGTGCCAGCAGCCTCCGGACTAGCAGATACAATGAGCAGTTCTTC
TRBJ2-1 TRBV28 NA CASGDGSYNEQFF TGTGCCAGCGGTGACGGATCCTACAATGAGCAGTTCTTC
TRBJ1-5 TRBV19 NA CASRGGFGQPQHF TGTGCCAGTAGGGGGGGGTTTGGTCAGCCCCAGCATTTT
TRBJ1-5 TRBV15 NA CATSIPRDKNQPQHF TGTGCCACCAGCATCCCCCGGGACAAGAATCAGCCCCAGCATTTT
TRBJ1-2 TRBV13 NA CASSFFRGSGGYTF TGTGCCAGCAGCTTTTTCAGGGGCAGCGGCGGCTACACCTTC
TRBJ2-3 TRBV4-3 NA CASSQDQEDTQYF TGCGCCAGCAGCCAGGACCAAGAAGATACGCAGTATTTT
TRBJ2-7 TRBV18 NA CASSSHGYTYEQYF TGTGCCAGCTCCTCACACGGGTACACCTACGAGCAGTACTTC
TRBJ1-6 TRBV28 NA CASSSRDYNSPLHF TGTGCCAGCAGTTCCAGAGATTATAATTCACCCCTCCACTTT
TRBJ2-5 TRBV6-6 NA CASSYGYLHPQETQYF TGTGCCAGCAGTTACGGGTACCTCCACCCCCAAGAGACCCAGTACTTC
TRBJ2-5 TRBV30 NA CAWSRGAGEETQYF TGTGCCTGGAGTCGCGGGGCTGGGGAAGAGACCCAGTACTTC
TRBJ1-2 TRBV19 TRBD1 CASSTPSQGLYGYTF TGTGCCAGTAGTACACCCTCACAGGGGCTATATGGCTACACCTTC
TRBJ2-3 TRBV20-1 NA CSARDIDTQYF TGCAGTGCTAGAGACATAGATACGCAGTATTTT
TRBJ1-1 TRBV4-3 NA CASSRGAGIYDTEAFF TGCGCCAGCAGCCGAGGGGCGGGGATTTATGACACTGAAGCTTTCTTT
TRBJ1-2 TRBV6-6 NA CASSLGGNGYTF TGTGCCAGCAGTTTGGGGGGGAATGGCTACACCTTC